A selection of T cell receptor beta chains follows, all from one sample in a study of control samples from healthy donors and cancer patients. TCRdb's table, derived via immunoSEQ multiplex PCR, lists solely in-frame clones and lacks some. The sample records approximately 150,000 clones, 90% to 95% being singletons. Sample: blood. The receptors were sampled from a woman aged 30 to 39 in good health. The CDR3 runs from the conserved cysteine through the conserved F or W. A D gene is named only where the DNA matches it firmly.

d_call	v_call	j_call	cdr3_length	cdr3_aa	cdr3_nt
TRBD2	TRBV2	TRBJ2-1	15	CASRAGLAGVREQFF	TGTGCCAGCCGTGCGGGACTAGCGGGAGTTCGGGAGCAGTTCTTC
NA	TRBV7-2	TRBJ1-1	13	CASASRGYTEAFF	TGTGCCAGCGCCTCGCGGGGCTACACTGAAGCTTTCTTT
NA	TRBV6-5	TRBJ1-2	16	CASSYSSLVANYGYTF	TGTGCCAGCAGTTACTCTTCCCTGGTAGCTAACTATGGCTACACCTTC
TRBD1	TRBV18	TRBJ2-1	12	CASSPYGQVQFF	TGTGCCAGCTCACCCTATGGACAGGTGCAGTTCTTC
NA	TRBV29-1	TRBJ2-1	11	CSVEDLFEQFF	TGCAGCGTTGAAGATCTGTTTGAGCAGTTCTTC
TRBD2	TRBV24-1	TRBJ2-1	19	CATSDTGLAGFFSYNEQFF	TGTGCCACCAGTGACACGGGACTAGCGGGATTTTTTTCCTACAATGAGCAGTTCTTC
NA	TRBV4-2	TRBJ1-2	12	CASSQGTYGYTF	TGTGCCAGCAGCCAAGGGACCTATGGCTACACCTTC
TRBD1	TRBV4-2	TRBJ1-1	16	CASSRSRTGLNTEAFF	TGTGCCAGCAGCCGAAGTAGGACAGGTTTGAACACTGAAGCTTTCTTT
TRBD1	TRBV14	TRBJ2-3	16	CASSPTTGFRTDTQYF	TGTGCCAGCAGCCCGACGACAGGGTTCAGGACAGATACGCAGTATTTT
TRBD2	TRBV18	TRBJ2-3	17	CASSPPLTSGGLNTQYF	TGTGCCAGCTCACCACCGTTGACTAGCGGGGGTCTGAATACGCAGTATTTT
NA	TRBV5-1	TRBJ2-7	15	CASSLDGQTNYEQYF	TGCGCCAGCAGCTTGGATGGCCAGACCAACTACGAGCAGTACTTC
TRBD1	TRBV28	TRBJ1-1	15	CASSFQGQGTTEAFF	TGTGCCAGCAGTTTTCAGGGACAGGGTACCACTGAAGCTTTCTTT
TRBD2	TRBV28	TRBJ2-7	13	CASTSGGGLKQYF	TGTGCCAGCACTAGCGGGGGCGGTTTGAAGCAGTACTTC
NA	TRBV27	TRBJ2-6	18	CASSPLYTGNPGANVLTF	TGTGCCAGCAGCCCTCTTTATACAGGGAACCCTGGGGCCAACGTCCTGACTTTC
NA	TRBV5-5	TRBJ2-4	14	CASSLGWAGDIQYF	TGTGCCAGCAGCTTGGGGTGGGCAGGGGACATTCAGTACTTC
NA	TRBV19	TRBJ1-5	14	CASGIPGPNQPQHF	TGTGCCAGTGGGATACCGGGCCCTAATCAGCCCCAGCATTTT
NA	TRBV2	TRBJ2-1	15	CASSESGVRAGEQFF	TGTGCCAGCAGTGAATCGGGTGTTCGGGCGGGTGAGCAGTTCTTC
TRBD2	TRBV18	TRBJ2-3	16	CASSPGPGREKDTQYF	TGTGCCAGCTCACCGGGCCCCGGGCGGGAGAAAGATACGCAGTATTTT
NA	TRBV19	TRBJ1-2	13	CASRGESAYGYTF	TGTGCCAGTAGGGGGGAATCTGCCTATGGCTACACCTTC